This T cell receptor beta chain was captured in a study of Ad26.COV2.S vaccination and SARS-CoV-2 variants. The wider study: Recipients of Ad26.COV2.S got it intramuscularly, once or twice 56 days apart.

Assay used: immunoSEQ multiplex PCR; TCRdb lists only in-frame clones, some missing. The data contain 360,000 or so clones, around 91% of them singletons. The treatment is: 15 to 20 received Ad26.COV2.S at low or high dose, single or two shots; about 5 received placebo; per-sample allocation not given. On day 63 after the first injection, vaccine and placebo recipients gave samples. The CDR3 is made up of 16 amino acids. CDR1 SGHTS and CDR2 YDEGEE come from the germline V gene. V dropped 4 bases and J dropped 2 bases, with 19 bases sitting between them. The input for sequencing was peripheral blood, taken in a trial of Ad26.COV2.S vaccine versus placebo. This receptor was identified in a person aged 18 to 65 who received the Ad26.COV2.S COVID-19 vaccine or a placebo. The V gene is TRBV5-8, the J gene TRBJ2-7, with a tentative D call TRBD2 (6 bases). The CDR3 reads CASSPGPSVNAYEQYF. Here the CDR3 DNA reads TGTGCCAGCAGCCCCGGCCCTAGCGTAAACGCCTACGAGCAGTACTTC.